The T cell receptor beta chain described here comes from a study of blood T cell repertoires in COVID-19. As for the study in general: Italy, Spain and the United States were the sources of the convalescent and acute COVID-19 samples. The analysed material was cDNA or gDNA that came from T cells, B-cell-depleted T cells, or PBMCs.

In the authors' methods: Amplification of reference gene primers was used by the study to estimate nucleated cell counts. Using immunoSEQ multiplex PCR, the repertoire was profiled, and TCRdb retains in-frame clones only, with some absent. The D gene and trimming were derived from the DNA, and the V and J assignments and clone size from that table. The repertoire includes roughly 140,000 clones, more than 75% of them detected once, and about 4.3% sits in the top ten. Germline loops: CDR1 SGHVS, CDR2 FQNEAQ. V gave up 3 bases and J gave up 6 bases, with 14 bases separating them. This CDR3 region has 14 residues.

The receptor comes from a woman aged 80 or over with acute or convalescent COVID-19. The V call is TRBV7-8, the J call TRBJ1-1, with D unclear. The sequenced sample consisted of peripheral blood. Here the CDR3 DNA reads TGTGCCAGCAGCTTTGAGCTCCCCCCCGCTGAAGCTTTCTTT. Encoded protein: CASSFELPPAEAFF.